This T cell receptor (beta chain) is drawn from a study of shared clonotypes between healthy human individuals. About the study: Two women and a few men aged 18 to 49 made up the donors. General study results and limits: Clonotype sharing among donors was thought likely to change with sequencing depth. Naive CD4 clonotype sharing across a handful of donors was around 5%.

There are 15 residues in the CDR3. Germline V gene data show CDR1 as GTSNPN and CDR2 as SVGIG (reference sequence). Deletions cut 4 bases from V and 4 bases from J, with 17 bases between. For this clone: Its antigen is unidentified.

Using immunoSEQ multiplex PCR, the repertoire was profiled, and TCRdb retains in-frame clones only, with some absent. The data contain 2,500,000 or so clones, roughly 93% of them singletons. This receptor was identified in a man younger than 30 in good health. Some clones in this sample may be carry-over from other donors' samples. Sequenced material: naive CD4+ T cells from PBMCs. This sample's subset: CD45RA+ positively selected. The rearrangement joins TRBV30 to TRBJ1-5, with unresolved D. The chain's CDR3 is CAWNLGQPRNQPQHF. CDR3 coding DNA: TGTGCCTGGAACCTCGGGCAGCCCAGAAATCAGCCCCAGCATTTT.